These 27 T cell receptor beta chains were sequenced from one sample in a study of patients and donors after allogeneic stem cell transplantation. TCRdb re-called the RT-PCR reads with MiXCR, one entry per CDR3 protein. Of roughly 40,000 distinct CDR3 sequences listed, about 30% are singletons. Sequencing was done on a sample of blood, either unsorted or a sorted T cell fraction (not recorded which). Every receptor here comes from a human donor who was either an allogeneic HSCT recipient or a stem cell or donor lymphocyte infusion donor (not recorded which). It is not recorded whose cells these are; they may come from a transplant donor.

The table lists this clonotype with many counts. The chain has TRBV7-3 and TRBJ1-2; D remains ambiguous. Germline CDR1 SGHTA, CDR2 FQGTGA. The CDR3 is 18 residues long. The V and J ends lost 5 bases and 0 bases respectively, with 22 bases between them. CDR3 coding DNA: TGTGCCAGCAGCCTCTCCCCCCCCCGGGAAAGGACTAACTATGGCTACACCTTC. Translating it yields CASSLSPPRERTNYGYTF.

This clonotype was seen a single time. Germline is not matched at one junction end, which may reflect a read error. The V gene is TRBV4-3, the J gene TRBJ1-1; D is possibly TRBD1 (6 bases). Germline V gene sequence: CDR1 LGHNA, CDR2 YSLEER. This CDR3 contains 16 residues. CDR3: CASSHGQGQGNTEAYF. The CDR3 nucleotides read TGCGCCAGCAGCCACGGGCAGGGGCAGGGAAACACTGAAGCTTACTTT.

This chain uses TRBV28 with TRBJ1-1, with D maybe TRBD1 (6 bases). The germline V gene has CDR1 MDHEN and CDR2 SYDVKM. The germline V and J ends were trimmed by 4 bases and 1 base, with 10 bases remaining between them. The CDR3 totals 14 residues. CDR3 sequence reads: CASSSWDKNTEAFF. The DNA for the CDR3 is TGTGCCAGCAGTTCTTGGGACAAGAACACTGAAGCTTTCTTT. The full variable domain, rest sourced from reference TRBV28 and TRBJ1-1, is DVKVTQSSRYLVKRTGEKVFLECVQDMDHENMFWYRQDPGLGLRLIYFSYDVKMKEKGDIPEGYSVSREKKERFSLILESASTNQTSMYLCASSSWDKNTEAFFGQGTRLTVV.

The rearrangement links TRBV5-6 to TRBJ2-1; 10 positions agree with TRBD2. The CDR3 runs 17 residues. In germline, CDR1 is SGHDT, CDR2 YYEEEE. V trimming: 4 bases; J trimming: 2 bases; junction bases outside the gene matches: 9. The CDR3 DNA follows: TGTGCCAGCAGCACATACCCGGGACTAGCGACCTACAATGAGCAGTTCTTC. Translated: CASSTYPGLATYNEQFF.

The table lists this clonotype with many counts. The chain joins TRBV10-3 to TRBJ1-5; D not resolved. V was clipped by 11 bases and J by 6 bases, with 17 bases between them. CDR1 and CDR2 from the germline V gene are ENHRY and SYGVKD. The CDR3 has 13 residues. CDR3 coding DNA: TGTGCCTCCTCCCCAGGCAATAGTCAGCCCCAGCATTTT. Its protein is CASSPGNSQPQHF.

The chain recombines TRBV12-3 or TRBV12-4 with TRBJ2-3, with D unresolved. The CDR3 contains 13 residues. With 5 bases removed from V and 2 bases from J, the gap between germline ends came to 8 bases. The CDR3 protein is CASSPLITDTQYF. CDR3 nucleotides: TGTGCCAGCAGTCCCCTTATCACAGATACGCAGTATTTT.

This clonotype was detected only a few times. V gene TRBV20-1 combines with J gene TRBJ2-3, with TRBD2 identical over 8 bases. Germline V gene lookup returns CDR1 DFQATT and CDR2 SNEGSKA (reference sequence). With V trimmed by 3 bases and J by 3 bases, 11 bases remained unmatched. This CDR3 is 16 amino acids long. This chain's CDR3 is CSASPLAGYVTDTQYF. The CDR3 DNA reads TGCAGTGCTAGTCCTTTAGCGGGATATGTGACAGATACGCAGTATTTT.

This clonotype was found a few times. CDR3 sequence (DNA): TGCGCCAGCAGCCAAGCACCAACGGGGAACACCGGGGAGCTGTTTTTT. As protein: CASSQAPTGNTGELFF. The rearrangement uses TRBV4-3 and TRBJ2-2, with no clear D. The CDR3 contains 16 residues. Per the germline V gene, CDR1 is LGHNA and CDR2 is YSLEER. With 1 base removed from V and 1 base from J, the gap between germline ends came to 10 bases.

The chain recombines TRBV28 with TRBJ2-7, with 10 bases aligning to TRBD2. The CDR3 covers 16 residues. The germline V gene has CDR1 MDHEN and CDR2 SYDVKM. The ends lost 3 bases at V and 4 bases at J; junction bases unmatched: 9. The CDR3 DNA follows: TGTGCCAGCAGTTTTATTGGCAGCGGGAGGGTTTACGAGCAGTACTTC. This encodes CASSFIGSGRVYEQYF.

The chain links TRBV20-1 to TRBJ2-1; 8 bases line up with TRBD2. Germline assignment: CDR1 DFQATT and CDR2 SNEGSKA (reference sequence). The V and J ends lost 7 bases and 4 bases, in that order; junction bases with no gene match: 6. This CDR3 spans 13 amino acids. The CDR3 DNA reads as TGCAGTGGCGAGCGGGAGTGGTACAATGAGCAGTTCTTC. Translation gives CSGEREWYNEQFF.

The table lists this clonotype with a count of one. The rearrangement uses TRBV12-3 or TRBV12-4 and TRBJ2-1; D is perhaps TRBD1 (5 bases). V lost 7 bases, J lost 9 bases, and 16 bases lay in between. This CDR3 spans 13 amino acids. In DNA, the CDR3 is TGTGCCAGCAATTCAGGGTTTGGCCCTGAGCAGTTCTTC. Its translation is CASNSGFGPEQFF.

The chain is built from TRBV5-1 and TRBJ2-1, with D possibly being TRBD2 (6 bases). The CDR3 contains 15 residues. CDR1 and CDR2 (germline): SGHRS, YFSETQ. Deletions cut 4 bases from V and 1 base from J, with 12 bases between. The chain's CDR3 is CASSPRGISYNEQFF. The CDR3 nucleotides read TGCGCCAGCAGCCCTCGGGGGATTTCCTACAATGAGCAGTTCTTC.

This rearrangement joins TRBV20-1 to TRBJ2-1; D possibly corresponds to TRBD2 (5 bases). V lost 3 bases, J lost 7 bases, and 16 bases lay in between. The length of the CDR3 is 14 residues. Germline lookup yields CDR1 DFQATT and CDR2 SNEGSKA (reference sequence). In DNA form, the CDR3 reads TGCAGTGCTAGGTGGAGGATCGTTGGGAATGAGCAGTTCTTC. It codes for CSARWRIVGNEQFF.

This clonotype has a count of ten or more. CDR3 DNA: TGTGCCAGCAGCTTCGTCCTTCTGAACACTGAAGCTTTCTTT. Translating it yields CASSFVLLNTEAFF. V gene TRBV7-2 combines with J gene TRBJ1-1; D gene uncertain. The CDR3 extends over 14 amino acids. CDR1 SGHTA and CDR2 FQGNSA come from the germline V gene. V lost 3 bases and J 0 bases, leaving 8 bases between the germline ends.

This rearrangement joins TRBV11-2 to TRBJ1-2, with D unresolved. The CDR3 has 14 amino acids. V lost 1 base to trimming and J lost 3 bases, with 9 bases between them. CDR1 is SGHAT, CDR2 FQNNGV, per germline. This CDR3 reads CASSLAAGDYGYTF. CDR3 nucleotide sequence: TGTGCCAGCAGCTTAGCGGCAGGCGACTATGGCTACACCTTC. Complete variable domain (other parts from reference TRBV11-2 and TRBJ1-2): EAGVAQSPRYKIIEKRQSVAFWCNPISGHATLYWYQQILGQGPKLLIQFQNNGVVDDSQLPKDRFSAERLKGVDSTLKIQPAKLEDSAVYLCASSLAAGDYGYTFGSGTRLTVV.

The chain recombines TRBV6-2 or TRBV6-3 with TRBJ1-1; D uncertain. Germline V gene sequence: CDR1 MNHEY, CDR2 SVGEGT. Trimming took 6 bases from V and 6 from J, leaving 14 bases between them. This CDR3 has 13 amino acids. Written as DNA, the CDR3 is TGTGCCAGCAGGAGAGGACTGCTTGCTGAAGCTTTCTTT. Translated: CASRRGLLAEAFF.

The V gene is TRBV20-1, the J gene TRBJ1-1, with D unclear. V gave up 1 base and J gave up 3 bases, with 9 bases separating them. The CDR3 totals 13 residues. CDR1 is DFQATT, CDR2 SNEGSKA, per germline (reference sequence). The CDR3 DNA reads TGCAGTGCTAGAGCTCGCGTAGACACTGAAGCTTTCTTT. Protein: CSARARVDTEAFF.

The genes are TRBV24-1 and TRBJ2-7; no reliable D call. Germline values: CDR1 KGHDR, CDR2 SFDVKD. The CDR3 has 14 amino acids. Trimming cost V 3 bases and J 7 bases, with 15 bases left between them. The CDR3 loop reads CATSDGRRMGEQYF. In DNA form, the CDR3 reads TGTGCCACCAGTGATGGCAGACGTATGGGAGAGCAGTACTTC.

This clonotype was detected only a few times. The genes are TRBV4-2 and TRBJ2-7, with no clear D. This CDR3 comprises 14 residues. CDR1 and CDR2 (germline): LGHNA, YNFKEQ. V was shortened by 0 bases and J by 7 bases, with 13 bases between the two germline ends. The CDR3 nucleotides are TGTGCCAGCAGCCAAGATCTGACCTGGGGTGAGCAGTACTTC. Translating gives CASSQDLTWGEQYF.

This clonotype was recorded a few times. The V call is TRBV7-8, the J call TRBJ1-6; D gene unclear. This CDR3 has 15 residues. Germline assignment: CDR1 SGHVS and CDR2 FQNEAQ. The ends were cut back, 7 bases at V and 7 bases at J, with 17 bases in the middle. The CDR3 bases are TGTGCCAGCACCATAGGGAGACATAGGAATTCACCCCTCCACTTT. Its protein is CASTIGRHRNSPLHF. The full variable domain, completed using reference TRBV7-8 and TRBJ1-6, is GAGVSQSPRYKVAKRGQDVALRCDPISGHVSLFWYQQALGQGPEFLTYFQNEAQLDKSGLPSDRFFAERPEGSVSTLKIQRTQQEDSAVYLCASTIGRHRNSPLHFGNGTRLTVT.

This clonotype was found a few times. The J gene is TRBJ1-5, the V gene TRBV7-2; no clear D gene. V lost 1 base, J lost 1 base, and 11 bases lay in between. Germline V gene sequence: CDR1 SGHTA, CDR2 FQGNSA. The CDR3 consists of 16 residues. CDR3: CASSLVAGPSNQPQHF. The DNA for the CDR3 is TGTGCCAGCAGCTTAGTTGCAGGCCCCAGCAATCAGCCCCAGCATTTT. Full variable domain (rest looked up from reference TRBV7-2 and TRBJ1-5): GAGVSQSPSNKVTEKGKDVELRCDPISGHTALYWYRQSLGQGLEFLIYFQGNSAPDKSGLPSDRFSAERTGGSVSTLTIQRTQQEDSAVYLCASSLVAGPSNQPQHFGDGTRLSIL.

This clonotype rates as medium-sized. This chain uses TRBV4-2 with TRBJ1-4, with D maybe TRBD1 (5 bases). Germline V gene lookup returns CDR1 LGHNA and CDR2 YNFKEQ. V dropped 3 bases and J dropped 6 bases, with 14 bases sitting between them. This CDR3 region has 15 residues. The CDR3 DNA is TGTGCCAGCAGCCAGCGGTCAGGGCCGTATGAAAAACTGTTTTTT. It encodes CASSQRSGPYEKLFF.

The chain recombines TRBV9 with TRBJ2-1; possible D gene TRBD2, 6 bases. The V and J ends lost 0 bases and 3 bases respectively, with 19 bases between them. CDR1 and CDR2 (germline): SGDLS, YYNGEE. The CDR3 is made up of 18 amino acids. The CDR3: CASSVARPSAPNYNEQFF. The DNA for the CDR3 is TGTGCCAGCAGCGTAGCTCGCCCTAGCGCCCCGAACTACAATGAGCAGTTCTTC.

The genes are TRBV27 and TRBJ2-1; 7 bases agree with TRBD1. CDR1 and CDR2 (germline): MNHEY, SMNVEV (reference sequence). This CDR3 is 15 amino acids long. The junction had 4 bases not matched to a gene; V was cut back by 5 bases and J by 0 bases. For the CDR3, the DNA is TGTGCCAGCAGTGACAGGGTACTCTCCTACAATGAGCAGTTCTTC. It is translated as CASSDRVLSYNEQFF.

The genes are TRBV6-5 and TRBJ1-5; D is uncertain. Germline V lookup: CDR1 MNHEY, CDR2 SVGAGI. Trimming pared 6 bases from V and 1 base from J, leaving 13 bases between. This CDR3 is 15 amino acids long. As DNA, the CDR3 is TGTGCCAGCAGCTTTCGAACACCAAGCAATCAGCCCCAGCATTTT. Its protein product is CASSFRTPSNQPQHF.

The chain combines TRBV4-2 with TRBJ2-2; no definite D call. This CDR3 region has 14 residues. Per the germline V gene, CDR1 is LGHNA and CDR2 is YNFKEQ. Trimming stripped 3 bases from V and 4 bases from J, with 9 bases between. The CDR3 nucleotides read TGTGCCAGCAGCCACCTCGACCCCACCGGGGAGCTGTTTTTT. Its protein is CASSHLDPTGELFF.

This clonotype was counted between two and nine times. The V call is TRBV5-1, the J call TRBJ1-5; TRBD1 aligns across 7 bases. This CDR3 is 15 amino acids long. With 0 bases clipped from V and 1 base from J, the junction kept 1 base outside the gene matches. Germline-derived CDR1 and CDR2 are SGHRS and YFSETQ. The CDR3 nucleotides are TGCGCCAGCAGCTTGGGACAGGGCAGCAATCAGCCCCAGCATTTT. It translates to CASSLGQGSNQPQHF.